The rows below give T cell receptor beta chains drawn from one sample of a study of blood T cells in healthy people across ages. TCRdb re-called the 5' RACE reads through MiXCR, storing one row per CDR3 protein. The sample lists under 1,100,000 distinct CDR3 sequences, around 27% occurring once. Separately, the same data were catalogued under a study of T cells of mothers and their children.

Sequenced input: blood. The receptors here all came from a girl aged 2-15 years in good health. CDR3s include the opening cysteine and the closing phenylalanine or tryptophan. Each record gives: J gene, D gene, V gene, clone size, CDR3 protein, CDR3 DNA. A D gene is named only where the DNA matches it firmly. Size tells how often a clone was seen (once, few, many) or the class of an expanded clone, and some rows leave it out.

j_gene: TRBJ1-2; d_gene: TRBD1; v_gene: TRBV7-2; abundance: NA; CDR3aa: CASSFSGTGDYGYTF; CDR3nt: TGTGCCAGCAGTTTTTCCGGGACAGGGGACTATGGCTACACCTTC
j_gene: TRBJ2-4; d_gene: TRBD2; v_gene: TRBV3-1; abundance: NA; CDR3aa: CAGSLMGLAGASYIQYF; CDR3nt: TGTGCCGGCAGCCTCATGGGACTAGCGGGGGCCTCGTACATTCAGTACTTC
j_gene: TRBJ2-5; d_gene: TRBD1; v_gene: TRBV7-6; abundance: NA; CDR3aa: CASSRLPRGQETQYF; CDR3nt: TGTGCCAGCAGCCGATTACCCAGGGGGCAAGAGACCCAGTACTTC
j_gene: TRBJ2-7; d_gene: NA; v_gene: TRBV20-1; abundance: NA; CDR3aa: CSALHRDHSLEQYF; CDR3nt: TGCAGTGCCCTGCACCGGGACCACTCTCTGGAGCAGTACTTC
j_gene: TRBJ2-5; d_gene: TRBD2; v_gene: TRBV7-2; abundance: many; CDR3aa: CASSLGGVAQETQYF; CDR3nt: TGTGCCAGCAGCTTGGGGGGGGTCGCCCAAGAGACCCAGTACTTC
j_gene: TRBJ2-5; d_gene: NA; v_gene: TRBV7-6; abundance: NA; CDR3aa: CASSPPGDQYF; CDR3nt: TGTGCCAGCAGCCCCCCGGGGGACCAGTACTTC
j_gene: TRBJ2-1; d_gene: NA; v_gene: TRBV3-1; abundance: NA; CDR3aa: CASSHQLPANNEQFF; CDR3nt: TGTGCCAGCAGCCATCAATTGCCAGCCAACAATGAGCAGTTCTTC
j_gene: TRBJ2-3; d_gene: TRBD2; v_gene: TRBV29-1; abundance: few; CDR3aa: CSVEGLADSTDTQYF; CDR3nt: TGCAGCGTTGAAGGACTAGCGGACAGCACAGATACGCAGTATTTT
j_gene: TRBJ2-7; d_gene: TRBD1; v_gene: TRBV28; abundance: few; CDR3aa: CASSLGGQGWEQYF; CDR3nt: TGTGCCAGCAGTCTTGGAGGACAGGGGTGGGAGCAGTACTTC
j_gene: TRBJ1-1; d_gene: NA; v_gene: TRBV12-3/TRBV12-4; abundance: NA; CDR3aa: CASSLYEGTEAFF; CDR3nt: TGTGCCAGCAGTTTATATGAGGGCACTGAAGCTTTCTTT
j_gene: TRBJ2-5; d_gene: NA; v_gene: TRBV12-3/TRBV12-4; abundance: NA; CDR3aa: CASSAGSTHVQYF; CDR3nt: TGTGCCAGCAGTGCAGGGTCTACCCACGTGCAGTACTTC
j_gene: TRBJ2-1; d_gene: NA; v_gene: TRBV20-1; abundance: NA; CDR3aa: CSAIHGNNEQFF; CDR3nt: TGCAGTGCTATCCACGGGAACAATGAGCAGTTCTTC
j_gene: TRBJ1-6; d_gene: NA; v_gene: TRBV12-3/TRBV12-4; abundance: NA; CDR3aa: CASSFAFGGSPLHF; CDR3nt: TGTGCCAGCAGTTTCGCGTTCGGCGGTTCACCCCTCCACTTT
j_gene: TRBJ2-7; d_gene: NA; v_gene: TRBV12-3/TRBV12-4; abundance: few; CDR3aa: CASSYTTAYEQYF; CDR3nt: TGTGCCAGCAGTTACACGACAGCATACGAGCAGTACTTC
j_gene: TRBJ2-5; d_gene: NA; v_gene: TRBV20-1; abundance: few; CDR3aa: CSARPPGGPKETQYF; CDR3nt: TGCAGTGCTCGTCCGCCGGGGGGCCCGAAAGAGACCCAGTACTTC
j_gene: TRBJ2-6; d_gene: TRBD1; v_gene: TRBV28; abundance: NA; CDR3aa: CASSPYETGGYSGANVLTF; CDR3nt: TGTGCCAGCAGTCCCTATGAGACAGGGGGTTACTCTGGGGCCAACGTCCTGACTTTC
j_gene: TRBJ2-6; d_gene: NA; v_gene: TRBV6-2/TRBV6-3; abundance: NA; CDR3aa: CASSYSSPNNVLTF; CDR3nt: TGTGCCAGCAGTTACTCGTCACCCAACAACGTCCTGACTTTC
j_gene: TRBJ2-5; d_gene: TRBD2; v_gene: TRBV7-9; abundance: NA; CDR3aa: CASSPQTSGGAEETQYF; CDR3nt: TGTGCCAGCAGCCCGCAGACTAGCGGGGGGGCCGAGGAGACCCAGTACTTC
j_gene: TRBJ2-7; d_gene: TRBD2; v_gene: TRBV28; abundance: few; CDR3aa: CASFPTSESYEQYF; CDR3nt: TGTGCCAGTTTCCCGACTAGCGAATCCTACGAGCAGTACTTC
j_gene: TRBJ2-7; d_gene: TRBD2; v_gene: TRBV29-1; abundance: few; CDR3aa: CSVGSGRADEQYF; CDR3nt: TGCAGCGTTGGCAGCGGGAGGGCCGACGAGCAGTACTTC
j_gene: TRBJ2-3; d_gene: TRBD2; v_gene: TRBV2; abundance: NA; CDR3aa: CASSEAGDADTQYF; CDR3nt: TGTGCCAGCAGTGAGGCGGGGGATGCAGATACGCAGTATTTT
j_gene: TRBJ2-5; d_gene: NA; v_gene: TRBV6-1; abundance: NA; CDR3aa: CASSEERDGTQYF; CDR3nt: TGTGCCAGCAGTGAAGAACGGGACGGAACCCAGTACTTC
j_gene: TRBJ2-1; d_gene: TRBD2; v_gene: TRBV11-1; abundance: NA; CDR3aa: CASSLNYGGAVTEQFF; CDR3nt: TGTGCCAGCAGCTTAAACTACGGGGGGGCCGTAACTGAGCAGTTCTTC
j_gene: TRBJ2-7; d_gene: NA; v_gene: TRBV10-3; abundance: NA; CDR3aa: CAISEYGISYEQYF; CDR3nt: TGTGCCATCAGTGAGTATGGGATCTCCTACGAGCAGTACTTC
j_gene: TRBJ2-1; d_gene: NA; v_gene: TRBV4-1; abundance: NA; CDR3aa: CASSQDSGDRHQFF; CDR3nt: TGCGCCAGCAGCCAAGACTCGGGTGACAGACACCAGTTCTTC
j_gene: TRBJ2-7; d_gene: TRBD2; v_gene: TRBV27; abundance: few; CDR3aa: CASSPIRLAVGEQYF; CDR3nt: TGTGCCAGCAGTCCGATCCGACTAGCGGTCGGTGAGCAGTACTTC
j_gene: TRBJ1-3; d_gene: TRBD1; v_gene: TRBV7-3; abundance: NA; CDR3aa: CASSQGASSGNTIYF; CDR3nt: TGTGCCAGCAGCCAGGGGGCTAGCTCTGGAAACACCATATATTTT
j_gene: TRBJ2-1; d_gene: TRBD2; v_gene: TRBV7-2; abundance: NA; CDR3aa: CASSSPQLAVSYNEQFF; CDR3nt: TGTGCCAGCAGCTCCCCCCAGCTAGCGGTTTCCTACAATGAGCAGTTCTTC